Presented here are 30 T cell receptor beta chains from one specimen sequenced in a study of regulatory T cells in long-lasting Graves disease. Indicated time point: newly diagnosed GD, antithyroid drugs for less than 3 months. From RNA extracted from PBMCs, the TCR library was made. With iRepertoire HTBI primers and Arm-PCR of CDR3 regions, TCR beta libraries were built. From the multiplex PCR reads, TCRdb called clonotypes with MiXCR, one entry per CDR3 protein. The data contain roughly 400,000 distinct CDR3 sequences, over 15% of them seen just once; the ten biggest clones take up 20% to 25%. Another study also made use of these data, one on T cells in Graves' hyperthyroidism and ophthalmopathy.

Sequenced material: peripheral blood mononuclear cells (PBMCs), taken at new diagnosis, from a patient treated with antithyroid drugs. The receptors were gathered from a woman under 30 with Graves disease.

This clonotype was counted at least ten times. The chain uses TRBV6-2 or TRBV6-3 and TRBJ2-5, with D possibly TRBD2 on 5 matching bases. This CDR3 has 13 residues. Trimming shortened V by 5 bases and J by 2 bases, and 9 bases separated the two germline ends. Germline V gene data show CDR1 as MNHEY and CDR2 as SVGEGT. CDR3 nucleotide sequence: TGTGCCAGCAGTCCGGGGAAACAAGAGACCCAGTACTTC. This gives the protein CASSPGKQETQYF.

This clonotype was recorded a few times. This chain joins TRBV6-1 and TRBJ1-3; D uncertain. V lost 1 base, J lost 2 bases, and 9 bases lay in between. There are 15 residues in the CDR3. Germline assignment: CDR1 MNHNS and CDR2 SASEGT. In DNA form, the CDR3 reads TGTGCCAGCAGTGAAGAAATGGATCCTGGAAACACCATATATTTT. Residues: CASSEEMDPGNTIYF.

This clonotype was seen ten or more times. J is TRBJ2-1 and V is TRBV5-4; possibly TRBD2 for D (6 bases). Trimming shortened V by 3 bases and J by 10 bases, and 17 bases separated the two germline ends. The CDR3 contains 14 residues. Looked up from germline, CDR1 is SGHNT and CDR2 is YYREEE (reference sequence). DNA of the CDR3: TGTGCCAGCAGCTCAAACCCGGGGGTGCACGAGCAGTTCTTC. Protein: CASSSNPGVHEQFF.

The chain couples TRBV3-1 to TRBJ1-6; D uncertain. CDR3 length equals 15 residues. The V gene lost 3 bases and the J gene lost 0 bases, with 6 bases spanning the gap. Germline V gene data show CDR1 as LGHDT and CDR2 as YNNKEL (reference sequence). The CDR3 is CASSHPSSYNSPLHF. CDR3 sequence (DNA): TGTGCCAGCAGCCACCCGAGCTCCTATAATTCACCCCTCCACTTT. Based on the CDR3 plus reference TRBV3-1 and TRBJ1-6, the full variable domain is DTAVSQTPKYLVTQMGNDKSIKCEQNLGHDTMYWYKQDSKKFLKIMFSYNNKELIINETVPNRFSPKSPDKAHLNLHINSLELGDSAVYFCASSHPSSYNSPLHFGNGTRLTVT.

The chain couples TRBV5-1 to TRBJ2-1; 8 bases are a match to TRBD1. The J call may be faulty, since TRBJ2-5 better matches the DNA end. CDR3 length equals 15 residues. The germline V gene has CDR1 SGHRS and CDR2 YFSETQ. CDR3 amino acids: CASSQDRGNQETQYF. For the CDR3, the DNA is TGCGCCAGCAGCCAAGACAGGGGCAATCAAGAGACCCAGTACTTC.

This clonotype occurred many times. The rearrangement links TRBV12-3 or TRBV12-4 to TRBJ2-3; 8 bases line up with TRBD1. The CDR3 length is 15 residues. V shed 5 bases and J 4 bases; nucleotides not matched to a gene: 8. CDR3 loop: CASSPRTGSADTQYF. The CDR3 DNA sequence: TGTGCCAGCAGTCCTCGGACAGGGTCGGCAGATACGCAGTATTTT.

In nucleotides, the CDR3 is TGTGCCAGCAGTGACCTCCCTATAGCGGGTCACTCCTACGAGCAGTACTTC. Protein product: CASSDLPIAGHSYEQYF. The chain employs TRBV6-2 or TRBV6-3 and TRBJ2-7; TRBD2 matches at 7 bases. CDR1 and CDR2 (germline): MNHEY, SVGEGT. CDR3 length: 17 amino acids. V shed 5 bases, J shed 0 bases, and the junction held 13 bases outside the gene matches.

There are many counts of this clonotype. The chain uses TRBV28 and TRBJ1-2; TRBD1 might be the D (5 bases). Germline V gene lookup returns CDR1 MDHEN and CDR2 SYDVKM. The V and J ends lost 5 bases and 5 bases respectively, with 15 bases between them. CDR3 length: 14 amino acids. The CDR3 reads CASSESGALYGYTF. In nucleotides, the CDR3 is TGTGCCAGCAGTGAATCCGGGGCCCTTTATGGCTACACCTTC.

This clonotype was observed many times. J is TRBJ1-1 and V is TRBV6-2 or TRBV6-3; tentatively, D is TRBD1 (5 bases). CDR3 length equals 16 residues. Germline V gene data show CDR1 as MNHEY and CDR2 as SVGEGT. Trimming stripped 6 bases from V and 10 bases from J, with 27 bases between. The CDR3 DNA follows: TGTGCCAGCAGAAGGGACCCGGCGAGGGTAGGACGCGCAGCTTTCTTT. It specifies CASRRDPARVGRAAFF.

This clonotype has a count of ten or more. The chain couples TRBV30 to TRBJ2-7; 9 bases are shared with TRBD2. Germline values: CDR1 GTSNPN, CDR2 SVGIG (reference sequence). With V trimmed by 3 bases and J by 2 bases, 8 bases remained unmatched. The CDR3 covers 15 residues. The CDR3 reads CAWREGLASPYEQYF. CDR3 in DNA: TGTGCCTGGAGGGAAGGACTAGCGTCCCCCTACGAGCAGTACTTC.

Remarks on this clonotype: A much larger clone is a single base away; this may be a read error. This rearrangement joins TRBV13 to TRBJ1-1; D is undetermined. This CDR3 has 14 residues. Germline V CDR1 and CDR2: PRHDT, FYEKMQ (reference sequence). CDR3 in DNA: TGTGCCAACAGCTTAGGTCAGGAGAACACTGAAGCTTTCTTT. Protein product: CANSLGQENTEAFF.

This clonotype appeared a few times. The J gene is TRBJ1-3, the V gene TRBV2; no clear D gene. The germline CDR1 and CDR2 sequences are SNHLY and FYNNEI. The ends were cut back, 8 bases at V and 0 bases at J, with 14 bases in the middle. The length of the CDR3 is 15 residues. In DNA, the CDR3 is TGTGCCAGCGCTCTGGCTGCCCTCTCTGGAAACACCATATATTTT. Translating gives CASALAALSGNTIYF.

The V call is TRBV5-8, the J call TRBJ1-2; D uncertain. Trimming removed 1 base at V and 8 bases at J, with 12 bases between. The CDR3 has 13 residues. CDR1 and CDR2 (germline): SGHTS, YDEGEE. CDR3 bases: TGTGCCAGCAGCTTGTACGACTGGGGAGGCTACACCTTC. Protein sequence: CASSLYDWGGYTF.

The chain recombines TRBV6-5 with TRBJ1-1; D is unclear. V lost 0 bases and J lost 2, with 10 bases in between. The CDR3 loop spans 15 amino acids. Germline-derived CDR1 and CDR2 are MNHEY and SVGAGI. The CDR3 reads CASSYSLTSNTEAFF. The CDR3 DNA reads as TGTGCCAGCAGTTACTCGTTGACATCCAACACTGAAGCTTTCTTT.

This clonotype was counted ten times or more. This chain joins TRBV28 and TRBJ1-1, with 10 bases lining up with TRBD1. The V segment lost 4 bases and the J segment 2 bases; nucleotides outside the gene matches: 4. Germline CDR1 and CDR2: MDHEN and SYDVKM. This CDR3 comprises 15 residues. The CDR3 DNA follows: TGTGCCAGCAGTTGGCGGACAGGGGGAAACACTGAAGCTTTCTTT. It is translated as CASSWRTGGNTEAFF.

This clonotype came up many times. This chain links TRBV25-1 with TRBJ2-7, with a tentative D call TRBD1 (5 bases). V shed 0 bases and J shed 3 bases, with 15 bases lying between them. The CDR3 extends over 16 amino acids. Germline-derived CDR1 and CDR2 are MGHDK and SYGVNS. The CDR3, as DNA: TGTGCCAGCAGTGAATATGGGGCAGGAGAGAACTACGAGCAGTACTTC. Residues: CASSEYGAGENYEQYF.

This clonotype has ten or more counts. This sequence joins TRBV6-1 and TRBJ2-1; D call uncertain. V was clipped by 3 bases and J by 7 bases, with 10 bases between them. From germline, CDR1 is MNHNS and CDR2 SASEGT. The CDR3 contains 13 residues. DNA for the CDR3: TGTGCCAGCAGTGAGCTAATAGGGAATGAGCAGTTCTTC. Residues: CASSELIGNEQFF.

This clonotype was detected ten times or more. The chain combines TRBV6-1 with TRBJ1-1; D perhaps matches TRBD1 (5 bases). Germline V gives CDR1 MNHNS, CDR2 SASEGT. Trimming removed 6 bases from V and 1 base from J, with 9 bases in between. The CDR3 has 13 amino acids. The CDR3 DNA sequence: TGTGCCAGCAGACCCGGGGGGAACACTGAAGCTTTCTTT. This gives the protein CASRPGGNTEAFF.

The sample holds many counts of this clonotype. CDR3 in DNA: TGTGCCAGCAGCTTGACTAGCCGACCCTACGAGCAGTACTTC. Its translation is CASSLTSRPYEQYF. V is TRBV7-9 and J is TRBJ2-7; 7 nucleotides line up with TRBD2. CDR3 length: 14 amino acids. V lost 3 bases to trimming and J lost 2 bases; unmatched junction nucleotides: 4. Looked up from germline, CDR1 is SEHNR and CDR2 is FQNEAQ (reference sequence).

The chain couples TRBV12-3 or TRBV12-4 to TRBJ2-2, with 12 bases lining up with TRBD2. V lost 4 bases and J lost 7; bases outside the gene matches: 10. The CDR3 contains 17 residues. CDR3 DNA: TGTGCCAGCAGTTCTATGGGACTAGCGGGCGCGGGCGGGGAGCTGTTTTTT. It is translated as CASSSMGLAGAGGELFF.

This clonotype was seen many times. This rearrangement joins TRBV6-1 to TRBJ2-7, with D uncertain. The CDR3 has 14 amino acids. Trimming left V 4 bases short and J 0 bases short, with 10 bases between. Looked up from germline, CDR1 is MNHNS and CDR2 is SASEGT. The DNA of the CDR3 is TGTGCCAGCAGTGCGTCCACGAGCTCCTACGAGCAGTACTTC. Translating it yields CASSASTSSYEQYF.

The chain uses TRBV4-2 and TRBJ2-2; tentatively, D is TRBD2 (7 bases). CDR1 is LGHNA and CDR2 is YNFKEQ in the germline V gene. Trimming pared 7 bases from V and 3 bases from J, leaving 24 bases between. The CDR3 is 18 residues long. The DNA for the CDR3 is TGTGCCAGCATTCGATATGGGGGGGCAGGACGACACACCGGGGAGCTGTTTTTT. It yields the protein CASIRYGGAGRHTGELFF.

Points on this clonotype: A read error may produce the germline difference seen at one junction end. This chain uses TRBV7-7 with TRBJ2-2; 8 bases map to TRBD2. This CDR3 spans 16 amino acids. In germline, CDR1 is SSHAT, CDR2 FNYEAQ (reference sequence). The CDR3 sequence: CASSSGAGANTGELFF. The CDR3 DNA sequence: TGTGCTAGCAGCTCTGGAGCGGGGGCTAACACCGGGGAGCTGTTTTTT.

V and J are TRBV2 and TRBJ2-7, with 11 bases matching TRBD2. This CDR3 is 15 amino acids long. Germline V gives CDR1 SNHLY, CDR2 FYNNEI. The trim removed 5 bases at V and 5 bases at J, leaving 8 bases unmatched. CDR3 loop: CASSPVSGRVDEQYF. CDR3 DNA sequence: TGTGCCAGCAGTCCAGTTAGCGGGAGGGTCGACGAGCAGTACTTC.

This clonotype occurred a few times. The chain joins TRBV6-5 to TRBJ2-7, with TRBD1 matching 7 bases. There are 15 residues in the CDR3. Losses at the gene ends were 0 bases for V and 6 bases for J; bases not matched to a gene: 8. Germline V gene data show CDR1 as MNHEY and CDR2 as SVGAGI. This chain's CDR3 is CASSYSNRGSGEQYF. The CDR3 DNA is TGTGCCAGCAGTTACTCGAACAGGGGAAGTGGCGAGCAGTACTTC.

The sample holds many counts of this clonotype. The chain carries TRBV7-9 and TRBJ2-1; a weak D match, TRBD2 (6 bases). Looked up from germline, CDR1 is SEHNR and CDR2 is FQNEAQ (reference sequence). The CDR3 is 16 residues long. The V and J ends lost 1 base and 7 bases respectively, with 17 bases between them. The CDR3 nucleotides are TGTGCCAGCAGCTTAGGTTGGCAGCGGAGGGAGAATGAGCAGTTCTTC. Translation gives CASSLGWQRRENEQFF.

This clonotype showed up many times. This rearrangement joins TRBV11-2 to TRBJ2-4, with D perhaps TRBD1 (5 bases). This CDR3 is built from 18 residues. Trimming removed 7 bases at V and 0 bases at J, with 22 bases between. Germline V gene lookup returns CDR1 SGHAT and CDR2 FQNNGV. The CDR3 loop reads CASTALGEWLIAKNIQYF. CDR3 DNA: TGTGCCAGCACCGCTTTAGGGGAATGGTTAATAGCCAAAAACATTCAGTACTTC.

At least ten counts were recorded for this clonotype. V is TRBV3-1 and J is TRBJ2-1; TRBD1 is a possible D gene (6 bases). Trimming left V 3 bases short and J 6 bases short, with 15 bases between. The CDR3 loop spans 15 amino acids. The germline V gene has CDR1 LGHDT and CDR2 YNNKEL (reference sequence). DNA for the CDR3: TGTGCCAGCAGCCAGTACCCACAGGGCTTCAATGAGCAGTTCTTC. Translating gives CASSQYPQGFNEQFF.

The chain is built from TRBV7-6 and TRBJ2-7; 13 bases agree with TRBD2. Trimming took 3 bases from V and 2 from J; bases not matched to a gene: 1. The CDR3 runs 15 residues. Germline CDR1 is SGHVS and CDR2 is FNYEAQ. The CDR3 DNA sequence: TGTGCCAGCAGCTTGACTAGCGGGGGGACCTACGAGCAGTACTTC. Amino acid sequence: CASSLTSGGTYEQYF. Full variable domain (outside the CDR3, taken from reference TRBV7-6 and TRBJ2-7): GAGVSQSPRYKVTKRGQDVALRCDPISGHVSLYWYRQALGQGPEFLTYFNYEAQQDKSGLPNDRFSAERPEGSISTLTIQRTEQRDSAMYRCASSLTSGGTYEQYFGPGTRLTVT.

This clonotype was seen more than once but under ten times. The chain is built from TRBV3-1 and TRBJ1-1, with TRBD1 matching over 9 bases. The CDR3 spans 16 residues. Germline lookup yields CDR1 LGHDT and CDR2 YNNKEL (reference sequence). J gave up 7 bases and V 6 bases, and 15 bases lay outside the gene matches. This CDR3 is CASRGASPTGGNEAFF. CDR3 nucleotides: TGTGCCAGCAGGGGGGCAAGCCCAACAGGGGGCAATGAAGCTTTCTTT.